The 19 T cell receptor beta chains presented below share a single source sample, sequenced in a study of PD-1 blockade in classical Hodgkin lymphoma. After autologous stem cell transplantation all patients relapsed, and prior brentuximab vedotin exposure differed between cohorts. Clones were sequenced by immunoSEQ multiplex PCR, and TCRdb holds only the in-frame ones, with some missing. Counted here are 95,000 to 100,000 clones, approximately 90% occurring once; the ten biggest clones make up under 8%. Sequenced material: peripheral blood mononuclear cells (PBMCs), taken before the second cycle of nivolumab. The receptor source for this set is a human donor with classical Hodgkin lymphoma.

This clone turned up a few times. The same CDR3 is also encoded by other DNA sequences in this sample. The gene calls are TRBV5-1 and TRBJ2-7, with 12 bases matching TRBD2. Trimming cost V 2 bases and J 0 bases; bases outside gene matches: 12. This CDR3 spans 19 amino acids. Germline V gene data show CDR1 as SGHRS and CDR2 as YFSETQ. CDR3 DNA: TGCGCCAGCAGCTTCGTGATCGGACTAGCGGGGATTAGCTCCTACGAGCAGTACTTC. Translated: CASSFVIGLAGISSYEQYF. The full variable domain, in which reference TRBV5-1 and TRBJ2-7 provide the parts outside the CDR3, is KAGVTQTPRYLIKTRGQQVTLSCSPISGHRSVSWYQQTPGQGLQFLFEYFSETQRNKGNFPGRFSGRQFSNSRSEMNVSTLELGDSALYLCASSFVIGLAGISSYEQYFGPGTRLTVT.

A note on this clone: Other DNA sequences within the sample encode an identical CDR3. The chain carries TRBV5-6 and TRBJ2-1; D not certain. V dropped 0 bases and J dropped 7 bases, with 5 bases sitting between them. CDR3 length: 12 amino acids. Germline V lookup: CDR1 SGHDT, CDR2 YYEEEE. The CDR3 sequence is CASSLGGNEQFF. The DNA for the CDR3 is TGTGCCAGCAGCTTGGGGGGAAATGAGCAGTTCTTC.

V is TRBV29-1 and J is TRBJ2-7; the D gene is possibly TRBD2 (5 bases). The CDR3 extends over 11 amino acids. CDR1 SQVTM and CDR2 ANQGSEA come from the germline V gene. V was pared by 3 bases and J by 4 bases, with 7 bases between. The CDR3 loop is CSVERAYEQYF. The CDR3 DNA follows: TGCAGCGTTGAGCGGGCTTACGAGCAGTACTTC.

The chain uses TRBV9 and TRBJ2-5; D possibly corresponds to TRBD1 (5 bases). V was trimmed by 3 bases and J by 4 bases, leaving 13 bases between them. This CDR3 spans 14 amino acids. Germline V CDR1 and CDR2: SGDLS, YYNGEE. In nucleotides, the CDR3 is TGTGCCAGCAGCGCCCAGGGTTTAGGAGAGACCCAGTACTTC. Amino acid sequence: CASSAQGLGETQYF.

V usage is TRBV10-3 and J usage is TRBJ1-2, with 10 bases identical to TRBD1. V lost 2 bases and J lost 4; bases outside the gene matches: 7. Germline values: CDR1 ENHRY, CDR2 SYGVKD. This CDR3 is 16 amino acids long. CDR3 loop: CAISEGTGVEFYGYTF. The CDR3, as DNA: TGTGCCATCAGTGAGGGGACAGGGGTGGAGTTCTATGGCTACACCTTC.

The V and J genes are TRBV6-5 and TRBJ2-7, with 10 bases lining up with TRBD1. V lost 0 bases to trimming and J lost 1 base; unmatched junction nucleotides: 3. The germline CDR1 and CDR2 sequences are MNHEY and SVGAGI. The CDR3 runs 16 residues. The CDR3 spells CASSYSGQGRSYEQYF. The CDR3 bases are TGTGCCAGCAGTTACTCGGGACAGGGGCGTTCCTACGAGCAGTACTTC.

CDR3 bases: TGTGCCAGCAGCTTAGGGTACGGGGGACGGAACACTGAAGCTTTCTTT. It is translated as CASSLGYGGRNTEAFF. The chain combines TRBV7-6 with TRBJ1-1; the D gene is possibly TRBD1 (5 bases). Trimming removed 1 base from V and 1 base from J, with 13 bases in between. CDR3 length equals 16 residues. Germline V gene sequence: CDR1 SGHVS, CDR2 FNYEAQ.

The chain has TRBV27 and TRBJ1-5, with no clear D. The ends were cut back, 1 base at V and 5 bases at J, with 9 bases in the middle. The germline CDR1 and CDR2 sequences are MNHEY and SMNVEV (reference sequence). The CDR3 is made up of 14 amino acids. CDR3 sequence: CASSLWAAHQPQHF. The DNA of the CDR3 is TGTGCCAGCAGTTTATGGGCAGCCCATCAGCCCCAGCATTTT.

V is TRBV6-6 and J is TRBJ1-2, with a possible D match to TRBD1 (5 bases). V was clipped by 7 bases and J by 3 bases, with 15 bases between them. Germline-derived CDR1 and CDR2 are MNHNY and SVGAGI (reference sequence). CDR3 length: 14 residues. The CDR3, as DNA: TGTGCCAGCACCCACGGGGGGTGGGACTATGGCTACACCTTC. Protein sequence: CASTHGGWDYGYTF.

V gene TRBV7-9 combines with J gene TRBJ1-2; no reliable D call. The germline V and J ends were trimmed by 1 base and 8 bases, with 14 bases remaining between them. The length of the CDR3 is 14 residues. Germline CDR1 is SEHNR and CDR2 is FQNEAQ (reference sequence). The CDR3 region has the DNA TGTGCCAGCAGCTTAGGAGTGAGGGAAGGGGGCTACACCTTC. Translated, it gives CASSLGVREGGYTF.

The CDR3 region has the DNA TGTGCCAGCAGCTTTGGGACTAGATACGTTGAGCAGTTCTTC. Protein sequence: CASSFGTRYVEQFF. The V call is TRBV11-1, the J call TRBJ2-1; 8 bases are a match to TRBD2. This CDR3 contains 14 residues. V lost 3 bases, J lost 9 bases, and 7 bases stayed unmatched. Germline V lookup: CDR1 SGHAT, CDR2 FQDESV (reference sequence).

The chain carries TRBV7-2 and TRBJ2-3, with 12 positions matching TRBD2. Germline V gives CDR1 SGHTA, CDR2 FQGNSA. After removal of 5 bases from V and 5 bases from J, the junction contained 8 bases not matched to a gene. This CDR3 spans 16 amino acids. The CDR3 DNA reads as TGTGCCAGCAGCCTCAGACTAGCGGGGGACCGAGATACGCAGTATTTT. This sequence encodes CASSLRLAGDRDTQYF.

The CDR3 DNA follows: TGTGCCAGCAGCTCCACCTATAACTATGGCTACACCTTC. Amino acid sequence: CASSSTYNYGYTF. The V gene is TRBV7-2, the J gene TRBJ1-2; D not certain. Germline assignment: CDR1 SGHTA and CDR2 FQGNSA. The CDR3 length is 13 residues. Trimming removed 4 bases from V and 1 base from J, with 7 bases in between.

The V call is TRBV27, the J call TRBJ1-1; D remains unclear. The germline gives CDR1 MNHEY, CDR2 SMNVEV (reference sequence). CDR3 length: 14 amino acids. Trimming removed 0 bases from V and 1 base from J, with 6 bases in between. Here the CDR3 DNA reads TGTGCCAGCAGTTTATCTATAAGGAACACTGAAGCTTTCTTT. The encoded protein is CASSLSIRNTEAFF.

The genes are TRBV18 and TRBJ2-3; D unresolved. Germline values: CDR1 KGHSH, CDR2 LQKENI. V was cut by 3 bases and J by 5 bases, with 12 bases left in between. The CDR3 has 14 residues. The CDR3 DNA reads as TGTGCCAGCTCACCGGGGATTTCCCGAGATACGCAGTATTTT. It encodes CASSPGISRDTQYF.

The chain is built from TRBV28 and TRBJ1-5, with D tentatively TRBD1 (5 bases). The germline V gene has CDR1 MDHEN and CDR2 SYDVKM. Trimming left V 6 bases short and J 6 bases short, with 18 bases between. CDR3 size: 15 residues. In nucleotides, the CDR3 is TGTGCCAGCAGAACCGGGACCTTTGAAGGTCAGCCCCAGCATTTT. This encodes CASRTGTFEGQPQHF.

The rearrangement joins TRBV4-2 to TRBJ2-5; the match to TRBD1 covers 11 bases. With V trimmed by 3 bases and J by 5 bases, 8 bases remained unmatched. Germline CDR1 LGHNA, CDR2 YNFKEQ. The CDR3 runs 16 residues. The CDR3 nucleotides read TGTGCCAGCAGCCAGCGGACAGGGGGCGCGGATGAGACCCAGTACTTC. Encoded protein: CASSQRTGGADETQYF.

The count of this clone is one. The CDR3 DNA follows: TGTGCCAGCAGCTGGGGCAGTGGGAACACTGAAGCTTTCTTT. This sequence encodes CASSWGSGNTEAFF. The chain couples TRBV5-5 to TRBJ1-1; D may be TRBD1 (5 bases). CDR3 size: 14 residues. The V end was cut by 3 bases, the J end by 1 base, with 10 bases between. Per the germline V gene, CDR1 is SGHKS and CDR2 is YYEKEE (reference sequence).

V gene TRBV5-1 combines with J gene TRBJ1-4, with TRBD1 as a possible D gene (6 bases). Per the germline V gene, CDR1 is SGHRS and CDR2 is YFSETQ. The CDR3 contains 14 residues. The V and J ends lost 3 bases and 4 bases respectively, with 10 bases between them. The CDR3 DNA is TGCGCCAGCAGCTGGACAGCAGATAATGAAAAACTGTTTTTT. It codes for CASSWTADNEKLFF.